The 19 T cell receptor beta chains presented below share a single source sample, sequenced in a study of early T cells in non-severe SARS-CoV-2 infection. MiXCR was run by TCRdb on the 5' RACE reads, yielding one entry per CDR3 protein. The table lists 50,000 or so distinct CDR3 sequences, roughly 13% of them singletons. Input material: whole blood. These receptors were obtained from an adult who was a healthcare worker with PCR-confirmed SARS-CoV-2 infection or an uninfected control (not recorded which).

This clonotype has a handful of counts. This rearrangement joins TRBV6-1 to TRBJ2-1; 12 bases are shared with TRBD2. The germline V gene encodes CDR1 MNHNS and CDR2 SASEGT. The CDR3 runs 14 residues. Losses at the gene ends were 8 bases for V and 4 bases for J; bases not matched to a gene: 3. CDR3 nucleotides: TGTGCCAGCTACCTAGCGGGGGGGTACAATGAGCAGTTCTTC. Its protein is CASYLAGGYNEQFF.

The rearrangement links TRBV21-1 to TRBJ2-1; TRBD2 is the table's D call, not checked against the DNA. TRBV21-1 is annotated as a pseudogene. CDR3 length: 17 residues. This CDR3 is CASSKWGCGRGYNEQFF. The CDR3 DNA reads TGTGCCAGCAGCAAATGGGGTTGCGGGAGAGGATACAATGAGCAGTTCTTC.

This chain connects TRBV5-1 to TRBJ2-5, with a tentative D call TRBD2 (5 bases). The CDR3 totals 14 residues. V was clipped by 0 bases and J by 3 bases, with 9 bases between them. Germline lookup yields CDR1 SGHRS and CDR2 YFSETQ. The CDR3 spells CASSLATREETQYF. For the CDR3, the DNA is TGCGCCAGCAGCTTGGCCACGAGGGAAGAGACCCAGTACTTC. Filled out from reference TRBV5-1 and TRBJ2-5, the complete variable domain reads KAGVTQTPRYLIKTRGQQVTLSCSPISGHRSVSWYQQTPGQGLQFLFEYFSETQRNKGNFPGRFSGRQFSNSRSEMNVSTLELGDSALYLCASSLATREETQYFGPGTRLLVL.

The CDR3 loop is CASSLLGGSYEQYF. The CDR3 DNA reads TGTGCCAGCAGCTTGCTAGGGGGGTCCTACGAGCAGTACTTC. The gene calls are TRBV5-6 and TRBJ2-7, with D perhaps given as TRBD1 or TRBD2 (6 bases each). Germline CDR1 is SGHDT and CDR2 is YYEEEE. This CDR3 comprises 14 residues. With 1 base removed from V and 1 base from J, the gap between germline ends came to 9 bases.

In this sample, this clonotype turned up a few times. The V call is TRBV7-3, the J call TRBJ1-1, with TRBD1 as a possible D gene (6 bases). The CDR3 covers 15 residues. V was pared by 5 bases and J by 6 bases, with 19 bases between. The germline V gene has CDR1 SGHTA and CDR2 FQGTGA. The CDR3 protein is CASSLTVERGAEAFF. In DNA form, the CDR3 reads TGTGCCAGCAGCCTCACGGTGGAAAGGGGGGCTGAAGCTTTCTTT. Full variable domain (outside the CDR3, taken from reference TRBV7-3 and TRBJ1-1): GAGVSQTPSNKVTEKGKYVELRCDPISGHTALYWYRQSLGQGPEFLIYFQGTGAADDSGLPNDRFFAVRPEGSVSTLKIQRTERGDSAVYLCASSLTVERGAEAFFGQGTRLTVV.

The V call is TRBV2, the J call TRBJ1-4; D might be TRBD1 (5 bases). Per the germline V gene, CDR1 is SNHLY and CDR2 is FYNNEI. The CDR3 consists of 11 residues. CDR3 DNA: TGTGCAAAGGGGCAGAATGAAAAACTGTTTTTT. Translation gives CAKGQNEKLFF.

The chain carries TRBV6-1 and TRBJ1-5; D remains unclear. Deletions cut 5 bases from V and 2 bases from J, with 7 bases between. Germline V gene data show CDR1 as MNHNS and CDR2 as SASEGT. This CDR3 has 13 amino acids. The CDR3 DNA sequence: TGTGCCAGCAGTCAAACAGGCAATCAGCCCCAGCATTTT. Translation gives CASSQTGNQPQHF.

This clonotype was recorded at least ten times. J is TRBJ1-1 and V is TRBV6-1; D possibly corresponds to TRBD1 (6 bases). This CDR3 has 14 residues. V dropped 7 bases and J dropped 5 bases, with 17 bases sitting between them. Looked up from germline, CDR1 is MNHNS and CDR2 is SASEGT. The CDR3 is CASILVAGVTEAFF. In DNA form, the CDR3 reads TGTGCCAGCATTCTCGTCGCAGGGGTGACTGAAGCTTTCTTT.

This clonotype has a count of ten or more. The rearrangement joins TRBV27 to TRBJ1-1, with a tentative D call TRBD1 (5 bases). Trimming pared 5 bases from V and 7 bases from J, leaving 20 bases between. Germline-derived CDR1 and CDR2 are MNHEY and SMNVEV (reference sequence). CDR3 size: 15 residues. CDR3 protein: CASSPGQGIAYEAFF. In nucleotides, the CDR3 is TGTGCCAGCAGTCCTGGGCAGGGCATAGCGTATGAAGCTTTCTTT.

This chain links TRBV9 with TRBJ1-1, with D possibly being TRBD1 (6 bases). The CDR3 consists of 14 residues. Germline V gene sequence: CDR1 SGDLS, CDR2 YYNGEE. The V and J ends lost 0 bases and 7 bases respectively, with 13 bases between them. The chain's CDR3 is CASSVGGRVNEAFF. The CDR3 DNA reads TGTGCCAGCAGCGTAGGGGGGCGCGTAAATGAAGCTTTCTTT. The full variable domain, with the rest looked up from reference TRBV9 and TRBJ1-1, is DSGVTQTPKHLITATGQRVTLRCSPRSGDLSVYWYQQSLDQGLQFLIQYYNGEERAKGNILERFSAQQFPDLHSELNLSSLELGDSALYFCASSVGGRVNEAFFGQGTRLTVV.

At least ten counts were recorded for this clonotype. This chain joins TRBV30 and TRBJ2-3; 9 bases are shared with TRBD2. This CDR3 has 17 residues. Germline assignment: CDR1 GTSNPN and CDR2 SVGIG (reference sequence). The V segment lost 5 bases and the J segment 2 bases; nucleotides outside the gene matches: 14. CDR3 in DNA: TGTGCCTGGTCACGGAAGGGACTAGCCGATTTCACAGATACGCAGTATTTT. Amino acids: CAWSRKGLADFTDTQYF. Together with reference TRBV30 and TRBJ2-3, the CDR3 gives the full variable domain: SQTIHQWPATLVQPVGSPLSLECTVEGTSNPNLYWYRQAAGRGLQLLFYSVGIGQISSEVPQNLSASRPQDRQFILSSKKLLLSDSGFYLCAWSRKGLADFTDTQYFGPGTRLTVL.

This clonotype was recorded many times. The genes are TRBV20-1 and TRBJ2-7, with 7 bases matching TRBD1. The CDR3 has 13 residues. Trimming at V came to 2 bases and at J to 3 bases, leaving 4 bases not matched to a gene. In germline, CDR1 is DFQATT, CDR2 SNEGSKA (reference sequence). In nucleotides, the CDR3 is TGCAGTGCTAGATCCACAGGGGACTACGAGCAGTACTTC. Translation gives CSARSTGDYEQYF.

This clonotype came up a few times. The V call is TRBV2, the J call TRBJ2-7, with 10 positions matching TRBD1. Losses at the gene ends were 6 bases for V and 3 bases for J; bases not matched to a gene: 11. Germline CDR1 is SNHLY and CDR2 is FYNNEI. The CDR3 is 16 amino acids. Written as DNA, the CDR3 is TGTGCCAGCAGACTAACCCGGGACAGGGGACGCTACGAGCAGTACTTC. Protein sequence: CASRLTRDRGRYEQYF.

This clonotype showed up many times. This CDR3 is CASSSAGTENEKLFF. The CDR3 DNA reads TGTGCCAGCAGCTCCGCCGGGACAGAGAATGAAAAACTGTTTTTT. V is TRBV7-8 and J is TRBJ1-4, with 7 bases aligning to TRBD1. This CDR3 has 15 amino acids. V dropped 4 bases and J dropped 5; count of bases not matched to a gene: 7. Per the germline V gene, CDR1 is SGHVS and CDR2 is FQNEAQ. The complete variable domain, with remaining parts taken from reference TRBV7-8 and TRBJ1-4, reads GAGVSQSPRYKVAKRGQDVALRCDPISGHVSLFWYQQALGQGPEFLTYFQNEAQLDKSGLPSDRFFAERPEGSVSTLKIQRTQQEDSAVYLCASSSAGTENEKLFFGSGTQLSVL.

This clonotype occurred many times. The rearrangement uses TRBV19 and TRBJ1-5; tentatively, D is TRBD1 (5 bases). There are 19 residues in the CDR3. CDR1 and CDR2 from the germline V gene are LNHDA and SQIVND (reference sequence). Between the trimmed V and J ends, which lost 0 bases and 2 bases, there was a span of 20 bases. The CDR3 reads CASSIDPDRGISGNQPQHF. In DNA form, the CDR3 reads TGTGCCAGTAGTATAGATCCCGACAGAGGTATTTCGGGCAATCAGCCCCAGCATTTT.

This clonotype was found many times. This chain connects TRBV18 to TRBJ1-5, with D possibly TRBD1 on 6 matching bases. CDR3 size: 14 residues. V lost 0 bases and J 7 bases, leaving 10 bases between the germline ends. Germline V gives CDR1 KGHSH, CDR2 LQKENI. CDR3 sequence reads: CASSPPGARQPQHF. For the CDR3, the DNA is TGTGCCAGCTCACCACCGGGGGCTCGGCAGCCCCAGCATTTT.

The table lists this clonotype with a few counts. This chain uses TRBV6-2 or TRBV6-3 with TRBJ2-7; perhaps TRBD2 as D (5 bases). The V end lost 2 bases, the J end lost 5 bases, and 22 bases lay between the germline ends. The CDR3 has 17 amino acids. Germline V gene sequence: CDR1 MNHEY, CDR2 SVGEGT. The CDR3 region is CASSYQNMAGVIHEQYF. In DNA form, the CDR3 reads TGTGCCAGCAGTTACCAGAATATGGCCGGGGTCATCCACGAGCAGTACTTC.

The gene calls are TRBV4-1 and TRBJ2-1; 9 bases map to TRBD1. The CDR3 has 18 residues. V lost 5 bases, J lost 0 bases, and 11 bases stayed unmatched. Germline V gives CDR1 MGHRA, CDR2 YSYEKL. The CDR3 coding sequence is TGCGCCAGCAGCGCAAGACCCGCGGGACAGGGCTCCTACAATGAGCAGTTCTTC. Residues: CASSARPAGQGSYNEQFF.

This clonotype was recorded many times. The V call is TRBV27, the J call TRBJ1-4, with D unclear. From germline, CDR1 is MNHEY and CDR2 SMNVEV (reference sequence). This CDR3 is built from 13 residues. The V end lost 1 base, the J end lost 4 bases, and 4 bases lay between the germline ends. Here the CDR3 DNA reads TGTGCCAGCAGTTTATTCTATAATGAAAAACTGTTTTTT. Amino acid sequence: CASSLFYNEKLFF.